This T cell receptor (beta chain) was documented in a study of cytomegalovirus exposure and HLA in healthy donors. Notes on the study in general: Published work reported that the classifier diagnosed cytomegalovirus status with high specificity and sensitivity. Productive rates of about 87% or about 30% were seen for most TCR beta V segments in an earlier analysis.

As for this clone: Antigen: not known.

Use of 60 Vbeta and 13 Jbeta primers characterized the PCR. The repertoire was sequenced with immunoSEQ multiplex PCR; TCRdb's copy has only in-frame clones and lacks some. The data show 180,000 or so clones, with about 88% seen just once and 0.25% to 0.4% held by the top ten. The source material was PBMCs. This TCR came from a woman in her twenties or thirties in good health and CMV-seronegative.

DNA of the CDR3: TGTGCCAGTAGTCCCAGGACAGAAACCGGGGAGCTGTTTTTT. Its translation: CASSPRTETGELFF. The rearrangement uses TRBV19 and TRBJ2-2, with D possibly TRBD1 on 6 matching bases. Germline V lookup: CDR1 LNHDA, CDR2 SQIVND (reference sequence). Between the trimmed V and J ends, which lost 5 bases and 5 bases, there was a span of 12 bases. This CDR3 region has 14 residues. The whole variable domain, remainder taken from reference TRBV19 and TRBJ2-2, is DGGITQSPKYLFRKEGQNVTLSCEQNLNHDAMYWYRQDPGQGLRLIYYSQIVNDFQKGDIAEGYSVSREKKESFPLTVTSAQKNPTAFYLCASSPRTETGELFFGEGSRLTVL.